Below, one TCR beta chain is given with its context. After extraction with the RNeasy kit, 0.5 to 1 ug of the RNA was reverse transcribed using random hexamers. A single record per CDR3 protein comes from TCRdb applying MiXCR to the immunoSEQ multiplex PCR reads. The sample holds about 150,000 distinct CDR3 sequences, 94% seen once. Germline loops: CDR1 KGHSH, CDR2 LQKENI. The CDR3 covers 14 residues. Between the trimmed V and J ends, which lost 5 bases and 1 base, there was a span of 11 bases. The authors negatively isolated CD8+ and CD4+ T cells and FACS-enriched TEMRA cells. This entry belongs to a study of CD8 T cells in Susac syndrome.

The V and J genes are TRBV18 and TRBJ1-1; D ambiguous. The sequence was collected from a human donor in good health. Source material: CD4+ T cells from PBMCs. CDR3 sequence: CASSETVQNTEAFF. CDR3 DNA: TGTGCCAGCTCAGAGACGGTACAGAACACTGAAGCTTTCTTT. The whole variable domain, remainder taken from reference TRBV18 and TRBJ1-1, is NAGVMQNPRHLVRRRGQEARLRCSPMKGHSHVYWYRQLPEEGLKFMVYLQKENIIDESGMPKERFSAEFPKEGPSILRIQQVVRGDSAAYFCASSETVQNTEAFFGQGTRLTVV.